The 2 T cell receptor beta chains below were found in one sample sequenced in a study of shared clonotypes between healthy human individuals (dated by TCRdb to about 2020). The protocol used for the library was the immunoSEQ multiplex PCR assay. Entries here come from immuneACCESS through TCRdb and include only in-frame sequences with V and J called. Some clones fail to appear in such tables; in the studies checked, an unresolved V gene covers under half of the shortfall, and the cause of the remainder is unknown. The sample profile shows around 370,000 clones; 95% to 97% of them were found once. The top ten constitute 0.25% to 0.35% of the sample. The source material was memory CD8+ T cells sorted from blood. The sample's cell subset or site label, decoded: CD45RO+ cells pooled with CCR7-negative TemRA cells. These receptors were obtained from a man aged 25-45 years in good health.

The chain employs TRBV5-1 and TRBJ1-5, with D unresolved. V was pared by 0 bases and J by 4 bases, with 11 bases between. CDR1 SGHRS and CDR2 YFSETQ come from the germline V gene. CDR3 length equals 15 residues. The CDR3 is CASSLDGIANQPQHF. In DNA form, the CDR3 reads TGCGCCAGCAGCTTGGACGGGATTGCGAATCAGCCCCAGCATTTT.

This clone showed up just once. The chain combines TRBV2 with TRBJ1-1; TRBD1 aligns across 9 bases. CDR1 is SNHLY, CDR2 FYNNEI, per germline. CDR3 length: 17 amino acids. The V gene end was trimmed by 3 bases and the J gene end by 0 bases; junction bases not matched to a gene: 8. CDR3 loop: CASSDWDREAVNTEAFF. In nucleotides, the CDR3 is TGTGCCAGCAGTGACTGGGACAGGGAAGCGGTGAACACTGAAGCTTTCTTT.